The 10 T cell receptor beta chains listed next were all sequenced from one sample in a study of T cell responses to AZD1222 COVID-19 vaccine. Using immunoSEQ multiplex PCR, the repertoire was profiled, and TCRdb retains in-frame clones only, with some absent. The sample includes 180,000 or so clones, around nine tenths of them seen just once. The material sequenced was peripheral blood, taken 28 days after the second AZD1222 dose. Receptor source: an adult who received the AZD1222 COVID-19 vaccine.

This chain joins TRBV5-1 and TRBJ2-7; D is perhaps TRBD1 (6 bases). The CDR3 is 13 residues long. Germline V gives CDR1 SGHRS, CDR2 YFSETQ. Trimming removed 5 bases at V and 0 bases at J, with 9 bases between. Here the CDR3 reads CASRWDTSYEQYF. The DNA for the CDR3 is TGCGCCAGCAGGTGGGACACCTCCTACGAGCAGTACTTC.

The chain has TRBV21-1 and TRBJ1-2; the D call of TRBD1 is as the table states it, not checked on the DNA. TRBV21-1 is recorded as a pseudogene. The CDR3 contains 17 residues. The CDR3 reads CASSGAQGARPNYGYTF. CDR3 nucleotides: TGTGCCAGCAGCGGAGCCCAGGGGGCCAGACCTAACTATGGCTACACCTTC.

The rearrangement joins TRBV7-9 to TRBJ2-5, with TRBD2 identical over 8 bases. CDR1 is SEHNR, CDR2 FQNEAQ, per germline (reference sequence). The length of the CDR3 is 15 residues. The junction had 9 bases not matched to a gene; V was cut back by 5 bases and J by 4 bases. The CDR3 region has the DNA TGTGCCAGCAGCGCCACCGGGGGGGCAGGAGAGACCCAGTACTTC. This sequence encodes CASSATGGAGETQYF.

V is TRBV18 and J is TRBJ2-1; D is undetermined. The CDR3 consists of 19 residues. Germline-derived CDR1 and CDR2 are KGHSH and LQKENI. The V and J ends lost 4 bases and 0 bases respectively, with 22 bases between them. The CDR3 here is CASSLGVRPSGISYNEQFF. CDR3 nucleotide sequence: TGTGCCAGCTCACTGGGTGTCAGGCCTTCCGGAATCTCCTACAATGAGCAGTTCTTC.

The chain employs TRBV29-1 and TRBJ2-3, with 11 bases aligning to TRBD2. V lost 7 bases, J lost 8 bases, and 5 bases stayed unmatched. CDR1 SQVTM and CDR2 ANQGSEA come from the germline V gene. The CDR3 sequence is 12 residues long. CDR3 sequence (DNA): TGCAGCGGGATAGCGGGAGGGGTTACGCAGTATTTT. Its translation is CSGIAGGVTQYF.

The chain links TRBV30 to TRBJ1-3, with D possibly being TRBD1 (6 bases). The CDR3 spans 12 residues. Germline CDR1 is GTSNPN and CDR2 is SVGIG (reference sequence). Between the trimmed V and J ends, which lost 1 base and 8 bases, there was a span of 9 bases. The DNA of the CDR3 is TGTGCCTGGAGTGGGCAGGGGTACACCATATATTTT. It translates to CAWSGQGYTIYF.

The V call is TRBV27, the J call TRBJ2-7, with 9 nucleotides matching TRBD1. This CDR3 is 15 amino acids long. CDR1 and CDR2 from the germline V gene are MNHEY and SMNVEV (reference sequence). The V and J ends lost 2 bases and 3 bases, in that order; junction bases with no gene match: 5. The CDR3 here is CASSLIRTGVYEQYF. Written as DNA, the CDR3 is TGTGCCAGCAGTTTAATCCGGACAGGGGTCTACGAGCAGTACTTC.

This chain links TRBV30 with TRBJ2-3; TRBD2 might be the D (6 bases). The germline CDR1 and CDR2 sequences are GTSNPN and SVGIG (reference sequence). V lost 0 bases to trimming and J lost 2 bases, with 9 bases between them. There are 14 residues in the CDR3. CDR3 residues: CAWSVGGFTDTQYF. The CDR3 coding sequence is TGTGCCTGGAGTGTCGGGGGATTCACAGATACGCAGTATTTT.

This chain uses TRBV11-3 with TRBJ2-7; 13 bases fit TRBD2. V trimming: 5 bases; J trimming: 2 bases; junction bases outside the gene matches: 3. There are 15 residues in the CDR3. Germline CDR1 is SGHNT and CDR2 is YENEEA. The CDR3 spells CASSPTSGRAYEQYF. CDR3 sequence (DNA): TGTGCCAGCAGCCCTACTAGCGGGAGGGCCTACGAGCAGTACTTC. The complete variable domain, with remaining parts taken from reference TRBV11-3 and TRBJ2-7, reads EAGVVQSPRYKIIEKKQPVAFWCNPISGHNTLYWYLQNLGQGPELLIRYENEEAVDDSQLPKDRFSAERLKGVDSTLKIQPAELGDSAVYLCASSPTSGRAYEQYFGPGTRLTVT.

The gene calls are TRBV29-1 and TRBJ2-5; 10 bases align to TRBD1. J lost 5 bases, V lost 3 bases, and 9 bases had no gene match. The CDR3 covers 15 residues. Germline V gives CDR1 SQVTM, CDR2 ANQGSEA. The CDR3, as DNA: TGCAGCGTTGAGGTGACAGGGGGCGCGAGGGAGACCCAGTACTTC. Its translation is CSVEVTGGARETQYF.